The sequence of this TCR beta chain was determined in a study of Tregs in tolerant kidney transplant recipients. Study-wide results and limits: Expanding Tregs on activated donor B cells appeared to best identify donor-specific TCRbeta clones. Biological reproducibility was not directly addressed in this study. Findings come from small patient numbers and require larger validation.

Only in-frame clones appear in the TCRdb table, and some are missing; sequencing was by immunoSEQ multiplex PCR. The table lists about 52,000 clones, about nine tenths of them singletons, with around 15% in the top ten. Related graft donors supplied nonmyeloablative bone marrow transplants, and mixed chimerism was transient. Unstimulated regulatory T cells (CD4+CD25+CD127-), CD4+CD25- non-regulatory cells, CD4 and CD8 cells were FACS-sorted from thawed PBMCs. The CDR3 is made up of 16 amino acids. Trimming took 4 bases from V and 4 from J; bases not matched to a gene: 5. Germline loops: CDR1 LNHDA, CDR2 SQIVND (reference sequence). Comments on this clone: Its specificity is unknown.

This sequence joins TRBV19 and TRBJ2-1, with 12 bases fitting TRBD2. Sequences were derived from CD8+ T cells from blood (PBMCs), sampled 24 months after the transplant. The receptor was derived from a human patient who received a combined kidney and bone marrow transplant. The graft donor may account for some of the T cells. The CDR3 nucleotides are TGTGCCAGTAGTAAGACTAGCGGGGGCTATTACAATGAGCAGTTCTTC. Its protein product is CASSKTSGGYYNEQFF.